This T cell receptor beta chain was captured by sequencing in a study of T cells after yellow fever vaccination. Study-level points and caveats: Clones from primary vaccination mostly reappeared after the booster (96% CD4, approximately 86% CD8).

This clonotype was counted at least ten times. Its antigen is not identified. The V gene lost 3 bases and the J gene lost 3 bases, with 15 bases spanning the gap. The CDR3 spans 15 residues. TCRdb re-derived calls from the 5' RACE reads in MiXCR, one entry per CDR3 protein. There are under 250,000 distinct CDR3 sequences in the sample; about 7.1% occur only once, and about 0.85% lies in the top ten. This rearrangement joins TRBV12-3 or TRBV12-4 to TRBJ2-7; D might be TRBD1 (6 bases). The material sequenced was CD4+ T cells sorted from PBMCs, taken 15 days after the yellow fever booster vaccination. This receptor was taken from a man younger than 40 who received the YFV17D yellow fever vaccine. The CDR3 nucleotides are TGTGCCAGCAGTTTGTACGCCGGGACAAACTACGAGCAGTACTTC. Residues: CASSLYAGTNYEQYF.